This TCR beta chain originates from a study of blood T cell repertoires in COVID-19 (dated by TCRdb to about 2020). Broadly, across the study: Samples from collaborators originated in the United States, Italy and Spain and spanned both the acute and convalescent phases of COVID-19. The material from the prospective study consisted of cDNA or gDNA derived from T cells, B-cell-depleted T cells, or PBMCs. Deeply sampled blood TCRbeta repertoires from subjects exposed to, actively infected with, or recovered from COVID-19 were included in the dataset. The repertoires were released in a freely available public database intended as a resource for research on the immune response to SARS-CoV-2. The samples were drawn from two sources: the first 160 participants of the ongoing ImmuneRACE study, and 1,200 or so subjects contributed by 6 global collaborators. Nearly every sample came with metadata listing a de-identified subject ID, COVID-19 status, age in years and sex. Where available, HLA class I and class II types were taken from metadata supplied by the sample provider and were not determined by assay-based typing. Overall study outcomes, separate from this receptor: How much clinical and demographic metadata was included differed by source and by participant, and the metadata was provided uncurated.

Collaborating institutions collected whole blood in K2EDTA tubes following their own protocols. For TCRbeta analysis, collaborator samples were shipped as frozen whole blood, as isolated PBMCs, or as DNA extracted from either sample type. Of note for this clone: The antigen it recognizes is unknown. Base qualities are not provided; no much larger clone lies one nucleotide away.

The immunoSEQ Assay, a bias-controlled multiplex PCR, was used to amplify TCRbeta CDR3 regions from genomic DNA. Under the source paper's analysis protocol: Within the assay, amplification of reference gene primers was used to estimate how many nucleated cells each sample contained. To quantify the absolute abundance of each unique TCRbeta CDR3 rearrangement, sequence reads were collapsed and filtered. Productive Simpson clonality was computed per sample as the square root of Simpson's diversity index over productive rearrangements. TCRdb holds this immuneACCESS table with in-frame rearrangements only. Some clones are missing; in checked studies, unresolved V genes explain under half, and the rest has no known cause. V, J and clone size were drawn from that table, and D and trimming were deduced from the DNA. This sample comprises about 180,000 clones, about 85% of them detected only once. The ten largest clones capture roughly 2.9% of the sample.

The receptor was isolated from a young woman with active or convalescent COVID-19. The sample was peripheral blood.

The base sequence is TGTGCCAGTAGTGACAGGGTGAACTCACCCCTCCACTTT. The encoded protein is CASSDRVNSPLHF. This chain joins TRBV19 to TRBJ1-6; the central 7 bases match TRBD1. Compared with germline, V lacks 5 bases and J lacks 10 bases; bases without a gene match: 5. The CDR3 measures 13 amino acids from cysteine to phenylalanine. Only the CDR3 DNA stays, 39 bases, in frame from base 1. According to the germline V gene (reference sequence), CDR1 reads LNHDA and CDR2 reads SQIVND.